This T cell receptor (beta chain) was recovered during a study of blood T cells in healthy people across ages. Study-wide findings and caveats: Measured against age, TCR beta diversity per million T cells decreased in a roughly linear manner.

For this clonotype: The target antigen is unknown.

A second PCR of about 6 to 11 cycles used a sample-barcoded 5' primer and a J-beta primer mix. In TCRdb, the 5' RACE reads were re-called with MiXCR into one record per CDR3 protein. The sample records about 760,000 distinct CDR3 sequences, more than 20% being singletons. The CDR3 is made up of 16 amino acids. Per the germline V gene, CDR1 is SEHNR and CDR2 is FQNEAQ (reference sequence). V lost 0 bases, J lost 4 bases, and 15 bases lay in between. The same sample was also used in a study of T cells of mothers and their children.

The sample was blood. The clonotype comes from a boy younger than 18 in good health. The J gene is TRBJ2-5, the V gene TRBV7-9, with D maybe TRBD2 (6 bases). The CDR3 here is CASSLAEGMGGETQYF. The CDR3 DNA reads as TGTGCCAGCAGCTTAGCGGAGGGGATGGGAGGAGAGACCCAGTACTTC. The full variable domain, rest sourced from reference TRBV7-9 and TRBJ2-5, is DTGVSQNPRHKITKRGQNVTFRCDPISEHNRLYWYRQTLGQGPEFLTYFQNEAQLEKSRLLSDRFSAERPKGSFSTLEIQRTEQGDSAMYLCASSLAEGMGGETQYFGPGTRLLVL.